Listed below are T cell receptor beta chains from one sample, sequenced in a study of T-cell memory formation after mild COVID-19. TCRdb processed the 5' RACE reads anew with MiXCR; each CDR3 protein has one entry. The data hold 500,000 to 600,000 distinct CDR3 sequences, with roughly 18% observed a single time. The sample taken for sequencing was PBMCs or a T cell subset sorted from them (not recorded which). Every receptor here comes from an adult woman who had mild COVID-19 (a few samples of this study predate the infection). Cell type and time point are not known. Each CDR3 is given with its conserved first and last residue. Fields, in order: clone size, V gene, J gene, D gene, CDR3 DNA, CDR3 protein. D genes are given only for firm matches. Clone size is stated in some rows and not others, as once, few, many or a class when expanded.

abundance: .; v_gene: TRBV12-3/TRBV12-4; j_gene: TRBJ2-1; d_gene: TRBD1; CDR3nt: TGTGCCAGCAGATACACCGGGACAGGGTTAAATGAGCAGTTCTTC; CDR3aa: CASRYTGTGLNEQFF
abundance: .; v_gene: TRBV4-1; j_gene: TRBJ2-2; d_gene: TRBD2; CDR3nt: TGCGCCAGCAGCCAGCCCAAATGGCTAGCGGGGGGCTATAACGCGAACACCGGGGAGCTGTTTTTT; CDR3aa: CASSQPKWLAGGYNANTGELFF
abundance: .; v_gene: TRBV7-8; j_gene: TRBJ1-4; d_gene: .; CDR3nt: TGTGCCAGCAGCTTAGCGGGGACAATTAATGAAAAACTGTTTTTT; CDR3aa: CASSLAGTINEKLFF
abundance: .; v_gene: TRBV10-3; j_gene: TRBJ2-5; d_gene: TRBD2; CDR3nt: TGTGCCATCAGCCGGGGGACTAGCGGGGGGCGCCTCCAAGAGACCCAGTACTTC; CDR3aa: CAISRGTSGGRLQETQYF
abundance: many; v_gene: TRBV5-1; j_gene: TRBJ2-1; d_gene: TRBD2; CDR3nt: TGCGCCAGCAGCCCCACTAGCGGGAGCTCCTACAATGAGCAGTTCTTC; CDR3aa: CASSPTSGSSYNEQFF
abundance: few; v_gene: TRBV12-3/TRBV12-4; j_gene: TRBJ1-3; d_gene: .; CDR3nt: TGTGCCAGCAGTACAGCGCTCTCTGGAAACACCATATATTTT; CDR3aa: CASSTALSGNTIYF
abundance: few; v_gene: TRBV9; j_gene: TRBJ2-2; d_gene: .; CDR3nt: TGTGCCAGCAGCGTAAATACGAACACCGGGGAGCTGTTTTTT; CDR3aa: CASSVNTNTGELFF
abundance: .; v_gene: TRBV20-1; j_gene: TRBJ2-7; d_gene: TRBD2; CDR3nt: TGCAGTGCTAATAAGGCAGGGACTAGCTCCTACGAGCAGTACTTC; CDR3aa: CSANKAGTSSYEQYF
abundance: .; v_gene: TRBV7-9; j_gene: TRBJ2-7; d_gene: .; CDR3nt: TGTGCCAGCAGCCGCCCGGCCATTTCCTACGAGCAGTACTTC; CDR3aa: CASSRPAISYEQYF
abundance: .; v_gene: TRBV12-3/TRBV12-4; j_gene: TRBJ2-1; d_gene: TRBD2; CDR3nt: TGTGCCAGCAGTTCAGTTCTGGCGGGGGGGGAAAATGAGCAGTTCTTC; CDR3aa: CASSSVLAGGENEQFF
abundance: .; v_gene: TRBV12-3/TRBV12-4; j_gene: TRBJ2-3; d_gene: TRBD2; CDR3nt: TGTGCCAGCAGGGGGGAGCGGGAGGTAGATACGCAGTATTTT; CDR3aa: CASRGEREVDTQYF
abundance: few; v_gene: TRBV7-3; j_gene: TRBJ2-6; d_gene: .; CDR3nt: TGTGCCAGCAGCCCCTACCTCTCTGGGGCCAACGTCCTGACTTTC; CDR3aa: CASSPYLSGANVLTF
abundance: few; v_gene: TRBV27; j_gene: TRBJ2-5; d_gene: .; CDR3nt: TGTGCCAGCAGTTTACGGAGATACCAAGAGACCCAGTACTTC; CDR3aa: CASSLRRYQETQYF
abundance: .; v_gene: TRBV7-7; j_gene: TRBJ2-5; d_gene: .; CDR3nt: TGTGCCAGCAGCGCCCGGACAGATCCACAAGAGACCCAGTACTTC; CDR3aa: CASSARTDPQETQYF
abundance: .; v_gene: TRBV24-1; j_gene: TRBJ1-2; d_gene: .; CDR3nt: TGTGCCACCAGTGACCCGACCGGGAAGTATGGCTACACCTTC; CDR3aa: CATSDPTGKYGYTF
abundance: .; v_gene: TRBV20-1; j_gene: TRBJ2-1; d_gene: TRBD2; CDR3nt: TGCAGTGCTAGGTCCGTTGGCGGGAGTGAGTGGTATGAGCAGTTCTTC; CDR3aa: CSARSVGGSEWYEQFF
abundance: .; v_gene: TRBV4-1; j_gene: TRBJ2-1; d_gene: .; CDR3nt: TGCGCCAGCAGCCAGGCGGTGGGGTGGGAGCAGTTCTTC; CDR3aa: CASSQAVGWEQFF
abundance: .; v_gene: TRBV12-5; j_gene: TRBJ2-2; d_gene: .; CDR3nt: TGTGCTAGTGGTTCCTCAGGAGCCGGGGAGCTGTTTTTT; CDR3aa: CASGSSGAGELFF
abundance: .; v_gene: TRBV9; j_gene: TRBJ2-2; d_gene: TRBD2; CDR3nt: TGTGCCAGCAGCGTAGGACTAGCGGGAGGGCATGTCACCGGGGAGCTGTTTTTT; CDR3aa: CASSVGLAGGHVTGELFF
abundance: few; v_gene: TRBV13; j_gene: TRBJ2-7; d_gene: TRBD2; CDR3nt: TGTGCCAGCAGCTCGGGACTAGGGATCTACGAGCAGTACTTC; CDR3aa: CASSSGLGIYEQYF
abundance: .; v_gene: TRBV7-9; j_gene: TRBJ2-2; d_gene: .; CDR3nt: TGTGCCAGCAGCGGACTGGACAGCTGGCGTCCCGGGGAGCTGATTTTT; CDR3aa: CASSGLDSWRPGELIF
abundance: once; v_gene: TRBV7-2; j_gene: TRBJ2-1; d_gene: TRBD2; CDR3nt: TGTGCCAGCAGCCCGGAGGGGACTATAGGTGAGCAGTTCTTC; CDR3aa: CASSPEGTIGEQFF
abundance: few; v_gene: TRBV9; j_gene: TRBJ2-3; d_gene: .; CDR3nt: TGTGCCAGCAGCGTAGAGTCAACAGATACGCAGTATTTT; CDR3aa: CASSVESTDTQYF
abundance: .; v_gene: TRBV3-1; j_gene: TRBJ2-7; d_gene: .; CDR3nt: TGTGCCAGCAGCCAAGGTAGAGGAGAGCAGTACTTC; CDR3aa: CASSQGRGEQYF
abundance: few; v_gene: TRBV6-5; j_gene: TRBJ2-2; d_gene: .; CDR3nt: TGTGCCAGCAGTTATGTGGGAGGGGGAACCGGGGAGCTGTTTTTT; CDR3aa: CASSYVGGGTGELFF
abundance: .; v_gene: TRBV12-3/TRBV12-4; j_gene: TRBJ1-1; d_gene: .; CDR3nt: TGTGCCAGCAGGAGGATCCCGAGGCCTGAAGCTTTCTTT; CDR3aa: CASRRIPRPEAFF
abundance: few; v_gene: TRBV27; j_gene: TRBJ2-2; d_gene: .; CDR3nt: TGTGCCAGCAGTCCTCAGCCAGGGACCACCGGGGAGCTGTTTTTT; CDR3aa: CASSPQPGTTGELFF
abundance: .; v_gene: TRBV15; j_gene: TRBJ2-1; d_gene: .; CDR3nt: TGTGCCACCAGCAGGTACGGAGGGGTAGGATTTCCCTACAATGAGCAGTTCTTC; CDR3aa: CATSRYGGVGFPYNEQFF
abundance: once; v_gene: TRBV6-1; j_gene: TRBJ1-2; d_gene: TRBD1; CDR3nt: TGTGCCAGCAGTGAACACGGGACAGGGTTTGGCTACACCTTC; CDR3aa: CASSEHGTGFGYTF
abundance: .; v_gene: TRBV10-2; j_gene: TRBJ1-2; d_gene: .; CDR3nt: TGCGCCAGCAGTGAGTCGGGCAGAGCCTTTGATGGCTACACCTTC; CDR3aa: CASSESGRAFDGYTF
abundance: .; v_gene: TRBV12-3/TRBV12-4; j_gene: TRBJ2-5; d_gene: .; CDR3nt: TGTGCCAGCAGCGTTCGGGGTCCTCAAGAGACCCAGTACTTC; CDR3aa: CASSVRGPQETQYF
abundance: few; v_gene: TRBV7-2; j_gene: TRBJ2-4; d_gene: TRBD2; CDR3nt: TGTGCCAGCAGCTTAACCGGGACTAGCGGGACCGCCAAAAACATTCAGTACTTC; CDR3aa: CASSLTGTSGTAKNIQYF
abundance: few; v_gene: TRBV27; j_gene: TRBJ2-2; d_gene: .; CDR3nt: TGTGCCAGCAGTTTATCGAGCCCGACCGGGGAGCTGTTTTTT; CDR3aa: CASSLSSPTGELFF
abundance: many; v_gene: TRBV29-1; j_gene: TRBJ1-2; d_gene: .; CDR3nt: TGCAGCGTTGAACAGCCAGCACTTGGGGGCTACACCTTC; CDR3aa: CSVEQPALGGYTF
abundance: .; v_gene: TRBV29-1; j_gene: TRBJ2-1; d_gene: .; CDR3nt: TGCAGCGTTGGGTACAATGAGCAGTTCTTC; CDR3aa: CSVGYNEQFF
abundance: .; v_gene: TRBV2; j_gene: TRBJ1-1; d_gene: .; CDR3nt: TGTGCCAGCATATGGAATAAGAACACTGAAGCTTTCTTT; CDR3aa: CASIWNKNTEAFF
abundance: few; v_gene: TRBV20-1; j_gene: TRBJ2-3; d_gene: TRBD2; CDR3nt: TGCAGTGCTATAAGGTTGATGGGGGGAGGGACAGATACGCAGTATTTT; CDR3aa: CSAIRLMGGGTDTQYF
abundance: .; v_gene: TRBV13; j_gene: TRBJ2-1; d_gene: .; CDR3nt: TGTGCCAGCAGCATGGAAGGGCCGCACTCCTACAATGAGCAGTTCTTC; CDR3aa: CASSMEGPHSYNEQFF
abundance: few; v_gene: TRBV27; j_gene: TRBJ2-7; d_gene: .; CDR3nt: TGTGCCAGCAGTTTTAAAACAAACTACGAGCAGTACTTC; CDR3aa: CASSFKTNYEQYF
abundance: few; v_gene: TRBV5-5; j_gene: TRBJ2-7; d_gene: TRBD1; CDR3nt: TGTGCCAGCAGCGCGGACAGGGTCCTCTCCTACGAGCAGTACTTC; CDR3aa: CASSADRVLSYEQYF
abundance: .; v_gene: TRBV24-1; j_gene: TRBJ1-2; d_gene: .; CDR3nt: TGTGCCACCAGCGGGGGAAGGGACGGCTATGGATACACCTTC; CDR3aa: CATSGGRDGYGYTF
abundance: .; v_gene: TRBV29-1; j_gene: TRBJ1-2; d_gene: .; CDR3nt: TGCAGCGTTGTCGGTTCTCCTTTCTCTGGCTACACCTTC; CDR3aa: CSVVGSPFSGYTF
abundance: .; v_gene: TRBV20-1; j_gene: TRBJ1-1; d_gene: .; CDR3nt: TGCAGTGCTAGAGACCAGATGAACACTGAAGCTTTCTTT; CDR3aa: CSARDQMNTEAFF
abundance: .; v_gene: TRBV13; j_gene: TRBJ2-7; d_gene: .; CDR3nt: TGTGCCAGCAGCCCAATAGGCAGGGACGGCGAGCAGTACTTC; CDR3aa: CASSPIGRDGEQYF
abundance: many; v_gene: TRBV5-1; j_gene: TRBJ2-3; d_gene: TRBD2; CDR3nt: TGCGCCAGCAGCAAAGGACTAGCGGGGGTCACAGATACGCAGTATTTT; CDR3aa: CASSKGLAGVTDTQYF
abundance: .; v_gene: TRBV24-1; j_gene: TRBJ2-1; d_gene: TRBD2; CDR3nt: TGTGCCACCAGTCCCGCCCCTAGCGGGGGATACAATGAGCAGTTCTTC; CDR3aa: CATSPAPSGGYNEQFF
abundance: .; v_gene: TRBV19; j_gene: TRBJ1-2; d_gene: .; CDR3nt: TGTGCCACAGAAGGGTATGGCTACACCTTC; CDR3aa: CATEGYGYTF
abundance: .; v_gene: TRBV5-1; j_gene: TRBJ2-3; d_gene: TRBD2; CDR3nt: TGCGCCAGCAGCTTACCGGGACTAGCGGGGGGAAGCACAGATACGCAGTATTTT; CDR3aa: CASSLPGLAGGSTDTQYF
abundance: few; v_gene: TRBV5-1; j_gene: TRBJ2-2; d_gene: TRBD1; CDR3nt: TGCGCCAGCAGCTCCCCCGGGACAGTTCTCACCGGGGAGCTGTTTTTT; CDR3aa: CASSSPGTVLTGELFF
abundance: .; v_gene: TRBV7-6; j_gene: TRBJ2-7; d_gene: TRBD2; CDR3nt: TGTGCCAGCAGCCAGACTAGCGGGGGCTTCGAGCAGTACTTC; CDR3aa: CASSQTSGGFEQYF
abundance: few; v_gene: TRBV4-1; j_gene: TRBJ2-1; d_gene: TRBD2; CDR3nt: TGCGCCAGCAGCCAGATAGCGGGGGGAACCTACAATGAGCAGTTCTTC; CDR3aa: CASSQIAGGTYNEQFF
abundance: .; v_gene: TRBV6-5; j_gene: TRBJ2-7; d_gene: .; CDR3nt: TGTGCCAGCAGTTACTCACTAGCCCGAGAGGCCTCGTCGGACGAGCAGTACTTC; CDR3aa: CASSYSLAREASSDEQYF
abundance: few; v_gene: TRBV29-1; j_gene: TRBJ1-2; d_gene: TRBD1; CDR3nt: TGCAGCGTTGAAGGACGGGACAGGGTGATAAGGAGCTATGGCTACACCTTC; CDR3aa: CSVEGRDRVIRSYGYTF
abundance: .; v_gene: TRBV12-3/TRBV12-4; j_gene: TRBJ2-6; d_gene: .; CDR3nt: TGTGCCAGCAGTTTATCAGGGCAGCGATCTGGGGCCAACGTCCTGACTTTC; CDR3aa: CASSLSGQRSGANVLTF
abundance: many; v_gene: TRBV11-1; j_gene: TRBJ2-7; d_gene: TRBD1; CDR3nt: TGTGCCAGCAGCTCACCGGGACAGGGGTCCTACGAGCAGTACTTC; CDR3aa: CASSSPGQGSYEQYF
abundance: .; v_gene: TRBV4-1; j_gene: TRBJ2-2; d_gene: .; CDR3nt: TGCGCCAGCAGCCAAGCTCCACGCCGCGGCGGCAGGGAGCTGTTTTTT; CDR3aa: CASSQAPRRGGRELFF
abundance: few; v_gene: TRBV2; j_gene: TRBJ2-7; d_gene: .; CDR3nt: TGTGCCAGCAGTGGTCGGTACACCTACGAGCAGTACTTC; CDR3aa: CASSGRYTYEQYF
abundance: few; v_gene: TRBV7-6; j_gene: TRBJ1-1; d_gene: .; CDR3nt: TGTGCCAGCAGCTCGGGACAATCAATCTGTAAAGCTTTCTTT; CDR3aa: CASSSGQSICKAFF
abundance: few; v_gene: TRBV7-2; j_gene: TRBJ1-2; d_gene: .; CDR3nt: TGTGCCAGCAGCTTAGTAGGGCAACCTAACTATGGCTACACCTTC; CDR3aa: CASSLVGQPNYGYTF
abundance: few; v_gene: TRBV20-1; j_gene: TRBJ2-3; d_gene: .; CDR3nt: TGCAGTGCTAGATTGGCCTTTTGGCGGACTATAGATACGCAGTATTTT; CDR3aa: CSARLAFWRTIDTQYF